Included here is one T cell receptor (beta chain) sequence, with context. The source of the sample is a study of identical twins. TCRdb independently ran MiXCR on the 5' RACE reads; one entry per CDR3 protein. The sample has 1.5 million to 2 million distinct CDR3 sequences, 32% seen once. Sequenced input: cord blood. This receptor was taken from a newborn girl in good health.

In DNA form, the CDR3 reads TGTGCCAGCAGCCCCAACCCTGGATCCCTGGAGCAGTACTTC. It specifies CASSPNPGSLEQYF. The chain carries TRBV12-3 or TRBV12-4 and TRBJ2-5; D not certain. V lost 6 bases and J 11 bases, leaving 22 bases between the germline ends. This CDR3 has 14 amino acids.